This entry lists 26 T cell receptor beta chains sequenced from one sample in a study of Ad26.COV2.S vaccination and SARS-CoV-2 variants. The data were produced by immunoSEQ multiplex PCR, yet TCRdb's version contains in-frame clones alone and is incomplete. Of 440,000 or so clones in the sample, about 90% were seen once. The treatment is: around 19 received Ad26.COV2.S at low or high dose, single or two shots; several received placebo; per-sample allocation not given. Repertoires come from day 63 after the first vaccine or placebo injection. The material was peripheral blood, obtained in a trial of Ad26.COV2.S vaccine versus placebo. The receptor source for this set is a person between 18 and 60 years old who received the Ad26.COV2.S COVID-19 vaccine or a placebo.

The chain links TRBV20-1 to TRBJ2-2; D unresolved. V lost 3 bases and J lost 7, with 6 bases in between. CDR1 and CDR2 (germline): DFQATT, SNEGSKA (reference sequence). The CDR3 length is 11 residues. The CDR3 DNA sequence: TGCAGTGCTAGTGGGGTCGGGGAGCTGTTTTTT. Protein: CSASGVGELFF.

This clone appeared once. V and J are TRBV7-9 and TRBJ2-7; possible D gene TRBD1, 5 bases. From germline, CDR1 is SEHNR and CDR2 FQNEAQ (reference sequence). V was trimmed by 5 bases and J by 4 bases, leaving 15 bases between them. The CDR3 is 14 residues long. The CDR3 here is CASSPGWGFYEQYF. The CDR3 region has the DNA TGTGCCAGCAGCCCAGGGTGGGGATTTTACGAGCAGTACTTC. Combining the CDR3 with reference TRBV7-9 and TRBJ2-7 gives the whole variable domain DTGVSQNPRHKITKRGQNVTFRCDPISEHNRLYWYRQTLGQGPEFLTYFQNEAQLEKSRLLSDRFSAERPKGSFSTLEIQRTEQGDSAMYLCASSPGWGFYEQYFGPGTRLTVT.

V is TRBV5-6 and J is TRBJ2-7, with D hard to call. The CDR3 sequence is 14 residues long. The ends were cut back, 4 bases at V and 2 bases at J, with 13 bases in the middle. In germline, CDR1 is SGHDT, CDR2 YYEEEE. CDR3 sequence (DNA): TGTGCCAGCAGCCTGAGTACCGCGCCCTACGAGCAGTACTTC. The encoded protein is CASSLSTAPYEQYF.

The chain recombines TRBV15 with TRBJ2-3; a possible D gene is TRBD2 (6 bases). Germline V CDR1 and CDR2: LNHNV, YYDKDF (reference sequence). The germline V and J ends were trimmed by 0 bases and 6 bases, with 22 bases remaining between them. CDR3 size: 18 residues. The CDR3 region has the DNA TGTGCCACCAGCAGAGATTTGAAAAGCGGGTTAGGTGGGGATACGCAGTATTTT. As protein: CATSRDLKSGLGGDTQYF.

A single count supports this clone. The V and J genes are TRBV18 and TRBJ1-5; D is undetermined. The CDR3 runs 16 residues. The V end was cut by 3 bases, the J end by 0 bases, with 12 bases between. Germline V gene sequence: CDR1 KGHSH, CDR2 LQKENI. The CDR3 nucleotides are TGTGCCAGCTCACCGAGGATACTCAATAGCAATCAGCCCCAGCATTTT. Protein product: CASSPRILNSNQPQHF.

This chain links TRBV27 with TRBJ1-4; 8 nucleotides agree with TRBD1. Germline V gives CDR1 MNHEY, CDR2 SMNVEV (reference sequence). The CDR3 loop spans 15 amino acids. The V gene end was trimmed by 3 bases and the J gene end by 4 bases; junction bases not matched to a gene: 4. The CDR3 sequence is CASSFWGTGNEKLFF. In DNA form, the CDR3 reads TGTGCCAGCAGTTTTTGGGGGACAGGTAATGAAAAACTGTTTTTT.

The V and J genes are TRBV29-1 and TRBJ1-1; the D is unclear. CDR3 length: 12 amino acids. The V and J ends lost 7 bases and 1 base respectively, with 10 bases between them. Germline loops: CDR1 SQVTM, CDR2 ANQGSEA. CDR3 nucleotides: TGCAGCGCATTAACAGCGAACACTGAAGCTTTCTTT. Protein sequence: CSALTANTEAFF.

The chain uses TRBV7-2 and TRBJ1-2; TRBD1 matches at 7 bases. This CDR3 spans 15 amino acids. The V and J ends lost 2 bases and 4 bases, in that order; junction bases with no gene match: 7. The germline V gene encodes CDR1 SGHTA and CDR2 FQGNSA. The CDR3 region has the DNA TGTGCCAGCAGCTTATCCTGGGACAGAGGCTATGGCTACACCTTC. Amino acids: CASSLSWDRGYGYTF.

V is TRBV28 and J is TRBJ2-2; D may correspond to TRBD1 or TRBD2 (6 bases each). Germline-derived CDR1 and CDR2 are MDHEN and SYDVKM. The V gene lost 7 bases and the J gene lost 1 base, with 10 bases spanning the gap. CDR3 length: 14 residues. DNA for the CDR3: TGTGCCAGCACTAAGGGGGGGAACACCGGGGAGCTGTTTTTT. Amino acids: CASTKGGNTGELFF.

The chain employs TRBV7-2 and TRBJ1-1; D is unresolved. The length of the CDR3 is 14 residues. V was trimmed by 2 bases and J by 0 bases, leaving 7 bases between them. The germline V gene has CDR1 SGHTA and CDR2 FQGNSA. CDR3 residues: CASSLLTLNTEAFF. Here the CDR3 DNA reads TGTGCCAGCAGCTTACTTACGCTGAACACTGAAGCTTTCTTT.

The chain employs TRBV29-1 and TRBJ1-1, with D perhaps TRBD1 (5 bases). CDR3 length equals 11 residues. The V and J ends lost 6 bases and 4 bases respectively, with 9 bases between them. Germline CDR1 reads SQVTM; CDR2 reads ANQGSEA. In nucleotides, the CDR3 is TGCAGCGTCGGCGGGGGCACTGAAGCTTTCTTT. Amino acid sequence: CSVGGGTEAFF.

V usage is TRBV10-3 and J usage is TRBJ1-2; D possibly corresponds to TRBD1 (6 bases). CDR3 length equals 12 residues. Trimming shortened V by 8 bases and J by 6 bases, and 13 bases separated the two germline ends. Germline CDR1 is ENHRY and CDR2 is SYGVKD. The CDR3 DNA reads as TGTGCCATCCGAGAAAGGGGGGATGGCTACACCTTC. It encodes CAIRERGDGYTF.

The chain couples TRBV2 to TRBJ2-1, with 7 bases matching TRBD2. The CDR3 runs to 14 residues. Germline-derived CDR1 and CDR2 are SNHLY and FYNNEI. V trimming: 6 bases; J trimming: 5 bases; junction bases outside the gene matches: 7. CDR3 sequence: CASRRTSSDNEQFF. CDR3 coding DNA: TGTGCCAGCAGAAGGACTAGTAGTGACAATGAGCAGTTCTTC.

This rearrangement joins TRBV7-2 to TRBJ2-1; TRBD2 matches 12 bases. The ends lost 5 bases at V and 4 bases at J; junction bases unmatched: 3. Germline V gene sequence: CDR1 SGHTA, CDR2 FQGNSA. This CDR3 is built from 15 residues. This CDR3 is CASSRLAGAYNEQFF. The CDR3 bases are TGTGCCAGCAGCAGACTAGCGGGGGCATACAATGAGCAGTTCTTC.

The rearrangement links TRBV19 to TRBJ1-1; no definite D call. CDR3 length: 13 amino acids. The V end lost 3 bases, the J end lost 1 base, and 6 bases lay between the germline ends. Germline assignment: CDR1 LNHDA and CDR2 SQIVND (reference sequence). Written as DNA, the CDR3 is TGTGCCAGTAGTATGGGTCAGAACACTGAAGCTTTCTTT. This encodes CASSMGQNTEAFF.

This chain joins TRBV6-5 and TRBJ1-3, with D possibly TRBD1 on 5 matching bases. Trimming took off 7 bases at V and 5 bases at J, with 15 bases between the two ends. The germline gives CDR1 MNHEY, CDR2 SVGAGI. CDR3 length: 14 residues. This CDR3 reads CASIPDRYRNTIYF. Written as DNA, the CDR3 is TGTGCCAGCATACCCGACAGATACCGAAACACCATATATTTT.

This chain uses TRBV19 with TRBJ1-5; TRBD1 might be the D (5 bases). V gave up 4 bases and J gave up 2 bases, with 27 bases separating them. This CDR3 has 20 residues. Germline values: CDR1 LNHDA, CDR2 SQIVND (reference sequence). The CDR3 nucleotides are TGTGCCAGTAGTACCCTAGGGGCGGGACGGACTATTCGGGGCAATCAGCCCCAGCATTTT. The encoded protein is CASSTLGAGRTIRGNQPQHF.

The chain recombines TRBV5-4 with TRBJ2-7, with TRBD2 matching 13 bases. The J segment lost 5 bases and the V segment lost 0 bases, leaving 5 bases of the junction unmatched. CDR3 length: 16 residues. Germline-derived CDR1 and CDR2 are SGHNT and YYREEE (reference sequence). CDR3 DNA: TGTGCCAGCAGCTTGGAACTAGCGGGGGGGCTTAACGAGCAGTACTTC. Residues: CASSLELAGGLNEQYF. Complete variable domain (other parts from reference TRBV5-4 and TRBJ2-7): ETGVTQSPTHLIKTRGQQVTLRCSSQSGHNTVSWYQQALGQGPQFIFQYYREEENGRGNFPPRFSGLQFPNYSSELNVNALELDDSALYLCASSLELAGGLNEQYFGPGTRLTVT.

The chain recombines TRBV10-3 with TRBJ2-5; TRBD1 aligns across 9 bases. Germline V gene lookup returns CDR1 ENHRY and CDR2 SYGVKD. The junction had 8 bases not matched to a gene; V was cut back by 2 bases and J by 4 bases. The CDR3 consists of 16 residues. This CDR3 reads CAISELMTGGVETQYF. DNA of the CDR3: TGTGCCATCAGTGAGCTCATGACAGGGGGGGTAGAGACCCAGTACTTC.

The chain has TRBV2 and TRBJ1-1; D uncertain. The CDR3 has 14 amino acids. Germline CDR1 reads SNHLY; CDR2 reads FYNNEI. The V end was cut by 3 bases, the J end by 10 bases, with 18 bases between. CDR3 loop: CASSDRTPGQIAFF. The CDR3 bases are TGTGCCAGCAGTGACAGGACGCCTGGCCAGATAGCTTTCTTT.

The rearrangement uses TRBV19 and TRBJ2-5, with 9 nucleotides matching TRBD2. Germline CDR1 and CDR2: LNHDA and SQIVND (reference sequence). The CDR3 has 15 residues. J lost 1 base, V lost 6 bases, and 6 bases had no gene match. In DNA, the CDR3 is TGTGCCAGTAGCGCCTGGCGGGGGGGCCAAGAGACCCAGTACTTC. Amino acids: CASSAWRGGQETQYF.

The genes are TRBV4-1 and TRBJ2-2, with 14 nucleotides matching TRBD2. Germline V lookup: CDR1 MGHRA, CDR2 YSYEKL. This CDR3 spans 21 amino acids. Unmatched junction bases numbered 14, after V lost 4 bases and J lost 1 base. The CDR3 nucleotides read TGCGCCAGCAGCCGGTGGGGACTAGCGGGGGCCTCAGCGATGAACACCGGGGAGCTGTTTTTT. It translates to CASSRWGLAGASAMNTGELFF.

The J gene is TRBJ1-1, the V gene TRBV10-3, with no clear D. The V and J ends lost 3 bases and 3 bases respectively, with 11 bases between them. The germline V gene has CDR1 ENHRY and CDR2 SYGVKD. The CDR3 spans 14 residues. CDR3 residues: CAISDRAGDTEAFF. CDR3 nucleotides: TGTGCCATCAGTGATAGGGCGGGAGACACTGAAGCTTTCTTT.

The CDR3 DNA reads TGTGCCAGCAGTTTCAACAGGGGGTGGGACACTGAAGCTTTCTTT. Protein: CASSFNRGWDTEAFF. The chain joins TRBV28 to TRBJ1-1, with TRBD1 matching over 8 bases. The junction had 6 bases not matched to a gene; V was cut back by 3 bases and J by 3 bases. This CDR3 contains 15 residues. The germline CDR1 and CDR2 sequences are MDHEN and SYDVKM.

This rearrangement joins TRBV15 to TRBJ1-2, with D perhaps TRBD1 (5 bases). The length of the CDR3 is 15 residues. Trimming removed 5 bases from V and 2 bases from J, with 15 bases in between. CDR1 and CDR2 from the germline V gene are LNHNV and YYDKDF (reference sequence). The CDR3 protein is CATSAPGLLNYGYTF. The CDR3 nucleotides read TGTGCCACCAGCGCCCCGGGACTATTGAACTATGGCTACACCTTC.

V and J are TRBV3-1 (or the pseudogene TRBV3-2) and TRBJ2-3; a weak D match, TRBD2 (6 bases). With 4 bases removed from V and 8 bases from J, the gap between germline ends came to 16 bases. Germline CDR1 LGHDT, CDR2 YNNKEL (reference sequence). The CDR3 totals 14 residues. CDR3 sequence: CASSPPVGRGTQYF. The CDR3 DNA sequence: TGTGCCAGCAGCCCACCGGTTGGGCGGGGTACGCAGTATTTT.